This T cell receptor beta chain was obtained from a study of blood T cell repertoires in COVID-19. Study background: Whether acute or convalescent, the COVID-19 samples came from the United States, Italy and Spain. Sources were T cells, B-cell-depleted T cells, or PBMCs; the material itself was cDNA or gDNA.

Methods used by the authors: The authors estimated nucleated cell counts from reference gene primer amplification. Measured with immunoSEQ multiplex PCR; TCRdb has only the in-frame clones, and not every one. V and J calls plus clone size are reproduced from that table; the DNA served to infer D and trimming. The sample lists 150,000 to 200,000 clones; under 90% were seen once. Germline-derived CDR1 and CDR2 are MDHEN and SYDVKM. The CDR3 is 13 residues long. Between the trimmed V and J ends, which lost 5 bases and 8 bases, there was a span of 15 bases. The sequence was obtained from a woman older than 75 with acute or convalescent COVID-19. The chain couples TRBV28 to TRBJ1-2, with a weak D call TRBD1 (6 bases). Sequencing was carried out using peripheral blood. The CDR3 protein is CASSNTGLLGYTF. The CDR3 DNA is TGTGCCAGCAGTAACACAGGGCTCTTAGGCTACACCTTC.